The 4 T cell receptor beta chains given below trace back to one sample, sequenced in a study of siplizumab effects on memory and regulatory T cells (dated by TCRdb to the late 2010s). Libraries were constructed by the immunoSEQ multiplex PCR assay. TCRdb's version of the immuneACCESS table is confined to in-frame rearrangements and falls short of the full clone set. An unresolved V gene accounts for under half of the shortfall where checked; the remainder is of unknown origin. Within this sample are around 94,000 clones, with about 94% of them counted one time only. The biggest ten clones account for approximately 1.2% of the sample. Sequencing was done on a sample of CD4+ T cells sorted from blood. These receptors all come from a human donor in good health.

CDR3 bases: TGCAGCGTTGTCAGGGAACCCTCCTACGAGCAGTACTTC. It encodes CSVVREPSYEQYF. The chain carries TRBV29-1 and TRBJ2-7, with D possibly TRBD1 on 5 matching bases. This CDR3 is built from 13 residues. Per germline, CDR1 SQVTM and CDR2 ANQGSEA. The germline V and J ends were trimmed by 4 bases and 0 bases, with 10 bases remaining between them.

In nucleotides, the CDR3 is TGCGCCAGCAGCGCACAGGACTACACTGAAGCTTTCTTT. Translation: CASSAQDYTEAFF. The chain employs TRBV5-1 and TRBJ1-1; D might be TRBD1 (5 bases). CDR1 and CDR2 (germline): SGHRS, YFSETQ. V shed 4 bases and J shed 3 bases, with 10 bases lying between them. The CDR3 has 13 residues.

The chain combines TRBV9 with TRBJ1-2; D gene uncertain. The V end lost 0 bases, the J end lost 5 bases, and 11 bases lay between the germline ends. The CDR3 sequence is 14 residues long. Germline lookup yields CDR1 SGDLS and CDR2 YYNGEE. DNA of the CDR3: TGTGCCAGCAGCGTAGAGGGCCTACGATATGGCTACACCTTC. Its translation is CASSVEGLRYGYTF.

This clone has just one count. This chain connects TRBV19 to TRBJ1-1; D uncertain. CDR3 length: 14 residues. The V end lost 7 bases, the J end lost 1 base, and 13 bases lay between the germline ends. CDR1 and CDR2 from the germline V gene are LNHDA and SQIVND (reference sequence). The CDR3 coding sequence is TGTGCCAGTATCGGGCCCCACTGGAACACTGAAGCTTTCTTT. Its translation: CASIGPHWNTEAFF.